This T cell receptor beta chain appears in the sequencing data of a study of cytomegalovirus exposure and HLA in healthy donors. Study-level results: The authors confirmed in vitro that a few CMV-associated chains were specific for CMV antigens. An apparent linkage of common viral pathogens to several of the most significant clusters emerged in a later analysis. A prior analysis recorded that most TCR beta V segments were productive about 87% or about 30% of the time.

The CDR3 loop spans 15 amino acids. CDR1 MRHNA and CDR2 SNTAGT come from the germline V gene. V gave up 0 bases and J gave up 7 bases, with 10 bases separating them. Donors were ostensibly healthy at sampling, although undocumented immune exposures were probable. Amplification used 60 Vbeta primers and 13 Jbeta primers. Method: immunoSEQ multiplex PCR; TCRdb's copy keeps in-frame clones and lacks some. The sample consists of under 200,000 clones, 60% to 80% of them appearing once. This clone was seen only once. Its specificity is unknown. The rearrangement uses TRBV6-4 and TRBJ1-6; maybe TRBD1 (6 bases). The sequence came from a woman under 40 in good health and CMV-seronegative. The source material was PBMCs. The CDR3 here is CASSDSQGGNSPLHF. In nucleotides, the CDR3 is TGTGCCAGCAGTGACTCACAGGGTGGAAATTCACCCCTCCACTTT.